Each of the 27 T cell receptor beta chains below was sequenced from the same sample in a study of blood T cell repertoires in COVID-19 (dated by TCRdb to between 2020 and 2021). The library was produced with the immunoSEQ multiplex PCR assay. TCRdb took this table from immuneACCESS and kept in-frame rearrangements with V and J called. Such tables lack part of the clones; where checked against another copy, unresolved V genes explain under half of the gap, and the rest is unexplained. The sample table lists approximately 240,000 clones, approximately 90% of them with a count of one. Approximately 12% of the sample is held by the ten biggest clonotypes. The sequenced sample consisted of peripheral blood. Receptors originate from a woman in her late teens or twenties who had recovered from COVID-19.

This CDR3 reads CASRLSGSFTDEQFF. The DNA of the CDR3 is TGTGCCAGCAGGCTTAGCGGGAGCTTTACTGATGAGCAGTTCTTC. This chain connects TRBV6-6 to TRBJ2-1, with TRBD2 matching 9 bases. Germline values: CDR1 MNHNY, CDR2 SVGAGI (reference sequence). The trim removed 6 bases at V and 8 bases at J, leaving 11 bases unmatched. This CDR3 is built from 15 residues.

The count of this clone is one. The chain employs TRBV9 and TRBJ1-1; D is perhaps TRBD1 (6 bases). The V and J ends lost 3 bases and 1 base respectively, with 19 bases between them. Germline-derived CDR1 and CDR2 are SGDLS and YYNGEE. The length of the CDR3 is 17 residues. CDR3 DNA sequence: TGTGCCAGCAGCGGACAGGCCGGCGCCGGACCGAACACTGAAGCTTTCTTT. It yields the protein CASSGQAGAGPNTEAFF.

The CDR3 bases are TGTGCCAGCAGCCGGGACAGGGGGCTTGCTTTCTTT. This encodes CASSRDRGLAFF. V gene TRBV7-9 combines with J gene TRBJ1-1; 12 nucleotides line up with TRBD1. Trimming took 5 bases from V and 11 from J; bases not matched to a gene: 3. CDR3 length: 12 residues. The germline V gene has CDR1 SEHNR and CDR2 FQNEAQ (reference sequence).

This clone was recorded only once. The chain employs TRBV11-2 and TRBJ2-1; 9 bases align to TRBD2. Trimming at V came to 5 bases and at J to 4 bases, leaving 6 bases not matched to a gene. Germline V gene lookup returns CDR1 SGHAT and CDR2 FQNNGV. The CDR3 totals 15 residues. CDR3 DNA: TGTGCCAGCAGCCCGAGGACTAGCGCGTACAATGAGCAGTTCTTC. Its translation: CASSPRTSAYNEQFF.

The chain is built from TRBV15 and TRBJ1-2, with no clear D. Germline lookup yields CDR1 LNHNV and CDR2 YYDKDF (reference sequence). This CDR3 is 13 amino acids long. V was clipped by 6 bases and J by 2 bases, with 10 bases between them. The DNA of the CDR3 is TGTGCCACCAGTGACGACTCCAACTATGGCTACACCTTC. This translates into CATSDDSNYGYTF.

The chain links TRBV6-4 to TRBJ2-3, with TRBD2 as a possible D gene (6 bases). This CDR3 is built from 15 residues. From germline, CDR1 is MRHNA and CDR2 SNTAGT. The germline V and J ends were trimmed by 6 bases and 0 bases, with 13 bases remaining between them. This chain's CDR3 is CASRIADTSTDTQYF. DNA for the CDR3: TGTGCCAGCAGAATAGCGGATACTAGCACAGATACGCAGTATTTT.

This rearrangement joins TRBV7-2 to TRBJ1-2; unclear D gene. V was shortened by 3 bases and J by 4 bases, with 12 bases between the two germline ends. The CDR3 length is 14 residues. Germline V gene lookup returns CDR1 SGHTA and CDR2 FQGNSA. The CDR3 region has the DNA TGTGCCAGCAGCTTTTTGGTAGTCGGCTATGGCTACACCTTC. Encoded protein: CASSFLVVGYGYTF.

The V and J genes are TRBV9 and TRBJ2-1; 9 bases fit TRBD1. Germline values: CDR1 SGDLS, CDR2 YYNGEE. J was trimmed by 7 bases and V by 4 bases; bases with no gene match: 3. This CDR3 is built from 13 residues. CDR3 loop: CASSPTGGNEQFF. DNA for the CDR3: TGTGCCAGCAGCCCGACAGGGGGGAATGAGCAGTTCTTC.

The DNA of the CDR3 is TGTGCCAGCAGTCCGGGATTCGGCTACACCTTC. This sequence encodes CASSPGFGYTF. The chain couples TRBV27 to TRBJ1-2; D gene uncertain. This CDR3 spans 11 amino acids. Trimming removed 5 bases at V and 8 bases at J, with 9 bases between. Germline-derived CDR1 and CDR2 are MNHEY and SMNVEV (reference sequence).

The chain couples TRBV7-2 to TRBJ1-1; D may be TRBD1 (5 bases). From germline, CDR1 is SGHTA and CDR2 FQGNSA. V dropped 5 bases and J dropped 5 bases, with 18 bases sitting between them. This CDR3 is 15 amino acids long. The CDR3 nucleotides are TGTGCCAGCAGCGGCCAGGGAGGGCTGCCTACTGAAGCTTTCTTT. Protein product: CASSGQGGLPTEAFF. The full variable domain, with the rest looked up from reference TRBV7-2 and TRBJ1-1, is GAGVSQSPSNKVTEKGKDVELRCDPISGHTALYWYRQSLGQGLEFLIYFQGNSAPDKSGLPSDRFSAERTGGSVSTLTIQRTQQEDSAVYLCASSGQGGLPTEAFFGQGTRLTVV.

This chain joins TRBV5-8 and TRBJ2-5, with a weak D call TRBD2 (5 bases). Per germline, CDR1 SGHTS and CDR2 YDEGEE. The CDR3 has 13 residues. The V and J ends lost 1 base and 5 bases respectively, with 9 bases between them. CDR3 region: CASSLRGGETQYF. The DNA for the CDR3 is TGTGCCAGCAGCTTGCGCGGCGGGGAGACCCAGTACTTC.

The CDR3 here is CASSSAPGQSNTEAFF. CDR3 coding DNA: TGTGCCAGCAGCTCGGCCCCGGGACAGTCGAACACTGAAGCTTTCTTT. The chain employs TRBV7-9 and TRBJ1-1, with 7 positions matching TRBD1. V lost 4 bases to trimming and J lost 1 base; unmatched junction nucleotides: 9. The CDR3 loop spans 16 amino acids. CDR1 is SEHNR, CDR2 FQNEAQ, per germline (reference sequence).

The chain uses TRBV25-1 and TRBJ2-3, with D perhaps TRBD2 (5 bases). Trimming shortened V by 3 bases and J by 1 base, and 20 bases separated the two germline ends. Germline V gene sequence: CDR1 MGHDK, CDR2 SYGVNS. The CDR3 spans 18 residues. The CDR3: CASSEVDSVNQGTDTQYF. The CDR3 DNA sequence: TGTGCCAGCAGTGAGGTCGATAGCGTTAATCAGGGCACAGATACGCAGTATTTT.

The rearrangement links TRBV6-2 or TRBV6-3 to TRBJ2-5, with D perhaps TRBD2 (6 bases). CDR1 and CDR2 from the germline V gene are MNHEY and SVGEGT. This CDR3 contains 18 residues. Trimming left V 1 base short and J 0 bases short, with 18 bases between. The CDR3 DNA follows: TGTGCCAGCAGTTACTTGAGGGGCTTCTTAGCGGACCAAGAGACCCAGTACTTC. Encoded protein: CASSYLRGFLADQETQYF.

This chain links TRBV2 with TRBJ2-1, with 7 bases fitting TRBD1. Germline V gives CDR1 SNHLY, CDR2 FYNNEI. CDR3 length: 15 amino acids. V lost 10 bases, J lost 0 bases, and 9 bases stayed unmatched. DNA of the CDR3: TGTGCCACGGTGACCTGGACAGGCTCCTACAATGAGCAGTTCTTC. Protein product: CATVTWTGSYNEQFF.

The rearrangement uses TRBV7-7 and TRBJ1-3; TRBD1 is a possible D gene (5 bases). V lost 5 bases, J lost 0 bases, and 11 bases lay in between. The CDR3 totals 15 residues. CDR1 is SSHAT and CDR2 is FNYEAQ in the germline V gene (reference sequence). CDR3 in amino acids: CASSPDRNSGNTIYF. The CDR3 DNA reads as TGTGCCAGCAGCCCCGACAGAAACTCTGGAAACACCATATATTTT. Drawing the rest from reference TRBV7-7 and TRBJ1-3, the complete variable domain is GAGVSQSPRYKVTKRGQDVTLRCDPISSHATLYWYQQALGQGPEFLTYFNYEAQPDKSGLPSDRFSAERPEGSISTLTIQRTEQRDSAMYRCASSPDRNSGNTIYFGEGSWLTVV.

The CDR3 loop is CASSFPFLAGVGSYEQYF. CDR3 coding DNA: TGTGCCAGCAGCTTCCCTTTCTTAGCGGGAGTCGGCTCCTACGAGCAGTACTTC. The chain is built from TRBV11-2 and TRBJ2-7; TRBD2 matches at 9 bases. The germline gives CDR1 SGHAT, CDR2 FQNNGV. V shed 3 bases, J shed 0 bases, and the junction held 12 bases outside the gene matches. This CDR3 spans 18 amino acids.

The table lists this clone with a few counts. The chain carries TRBV3-1 (or the pseudogene TRBV3-2) and TRBJ1-1, with unresolved D. V lost 1 base and J 1 base, leaving 7 bases between the germline ends. Per the germline V gene, CDR1 is LGHDT and CDR2 is YNNKEL (reference sequence). The CDR3 has 14 residues. The CDR3 DNA reads TGTGCCAGCAGCCAAGTTGGAGGGAACACTGAAGCTTTCTTT. As protein: CASSQVGGNTEAFF.

The V gene is TRBV7-9, the J gene TRBJ1-3; TRBD1 is a possible D gene (5 bases). The germline V and J ends were trimmed by 7 bases and 7 bases, with 20 bases remaining between them. Germline CDR1 and CDR2: SEHNR and FQNEAQ (reference sequence). The CDR3 runs 15 residues. The CDR3 loop is CASIYPGAGRNTIYF. CDR3 in DNA: TGTGCCAGCATTTACCCTGGTGCAGGGCGTAACACCATATATTTT.

Only a few counts were recorded for this clone. The chain uses TRBV4-2 and TRBJ2-7; 11 bases are shared with TRBD2. V gave up 1 base and J gave up 2 bases; unmatched junction bases: 13. CDR3 length: 19 residues. CDR1 LGHNA and CDR2 YNFKEQ come from the germline V gene. CDR3 in amino acids: CASSQGPPELAGVPYEQYF. The CDR3 DNA reads as TGTGCCAGCAGCCAAGGACCCCCCGAACTAGCGGGAGTTCCCTACGAGCAGTACTTC.

The gene calls are TRBV20-1 and TRBJ1-2; the D is unclear. CDR1 and CDR2 from the germline V gene are DFQATT and SNEGSKA (reference sequence). V lost 8 bases and J lost 8, with 15 bases in between. This CDR3 has 11 amino acids. This CDR3 reads CSYSEAWGYTF. The DNA for the CDR3 is TGCAGTTATTCCGAGGCGTGGGGCTACACCTTC.

The chain has TRBV11-2 and TRBJ2-2; no reliable D call. This CDR3 spans 15 amino acids. Germline CDR1 SGHAT, CDR2 FQNNGV. With 3 bases removed from V and 3 bases from J, the gap between germline ends came to 11 bases. CDR3: CASSFLGGDTGELFF. CDR3 in DNA: TGTGCCAGCAGCTTCCTCGGCGGAGACACCGGGGAGCTGTTTTTT.

The J gene is TRBJ1-5, the V gene TRBV9; TRBD1 matches 9 bases. This CDR3 is built from 14 residues. Looked up from germline, CDR1 is SGDLS and CDR2 is YYNGEE. V was clipped by 10 bases and J by 0 bases; unmatched bases: 5. This chain's CDR3 is CASGTGNSNQPQHF. The DNA for the CDR3 is TGTGCCTCCGGGACAGGGAATAGCAATCAGCCCCAGCATTTT.

This rearrangement joins TRBV4-1 to TRBJ1-1, with D tentatively TRBD1 (5 bases). The V end was cut by 7 bases, the J end by 0 bases, with 15 bases between. The CDR3 is 15 residues long. Germline-derived CDR1 and CDR2 are MGHRA and YSYEKL. The CDR3 loop reads CASTPSGVMNTEAFF. The CDR3 coding sequence is TGCGCCAGCACGCCGTCGGGGGTTATGAACACTGAAGCTTTCTTT.

This sequence joins TRBV29-1 and TRBJ2-1; D not certain. The CDR3 totals 13 residues. V lost 4 bases, J lost 7 bases, and 14 bases lay in between. Germline V CDR1 and CDR2: SQVTM, ANQGSEA. The CDR3: CSVVVTLPNEQFF. CDR3 DNA sequence: TGCAGCGTTGTAGTCACCCTTCCTAATGAGCAGTTCTTC.

The chain's CDR3 is CASSLQGRGTEAFF. The CDR3 DNA is TGCGCCAGCAGCTTACAGGGGAGAGGCACTGAAGCTTTCTTT. This chain uses TRBV5-1 with TRBJ1-1; TRBD1 agrees at 7 bases. The CDR3 loop spans 14 amino acids. Germline-derived CDR1 and CDR2 are SGHRS and YFSETQ. Trimming took 2 bases from V and 4 from J; bases not matched to a gene: 5.

The chain combines TRBV27 with TRBJ2-7, with D uncertain. CDR1 and CDR2 (germline): MNHEY, SMNVEV (reference sequence). The CDR3 is made up of 13 amino acids. V was cut by 3 bases and J by 2 bases, with 8 bases left in between. This CDR3 is CASSLRITYEQYF. In DNA form, the CDR3 reads TGTGCCAGCAGTTTGCGAATTACCTACGAGCAGTACTTC.